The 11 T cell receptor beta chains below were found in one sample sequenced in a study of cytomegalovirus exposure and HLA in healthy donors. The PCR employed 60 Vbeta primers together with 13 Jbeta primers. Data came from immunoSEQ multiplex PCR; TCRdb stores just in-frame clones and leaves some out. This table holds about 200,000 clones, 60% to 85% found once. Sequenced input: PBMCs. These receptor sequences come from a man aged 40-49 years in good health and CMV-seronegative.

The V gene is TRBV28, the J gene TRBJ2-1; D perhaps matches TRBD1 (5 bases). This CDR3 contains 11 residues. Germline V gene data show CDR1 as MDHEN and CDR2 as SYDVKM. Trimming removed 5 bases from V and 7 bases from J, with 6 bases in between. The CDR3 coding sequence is TGTGCCAGCAGTCAGGGTAATGAGCAGTTCTTC. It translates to CASSQGNEQFF.

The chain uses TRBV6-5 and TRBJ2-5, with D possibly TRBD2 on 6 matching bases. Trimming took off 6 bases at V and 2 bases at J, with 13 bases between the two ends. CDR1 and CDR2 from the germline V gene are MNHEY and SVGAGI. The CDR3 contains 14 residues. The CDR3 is CASSPGAHQETQYF. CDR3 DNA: TGTGCCAGCAGCCCGGGAGCACATCAAGAGACCCAGTACTTC.

The DNA for the CDR3 is TGTGCCAGCAGTTACTCGGGGGCGGGAGGTTACGAGCAGTACTTC. It is translated as CASSYSGAGGYEQYF. The genes are TRBV6-5 and TRBJ2-7; 8 nucleotides align to TRBD2. Losses at the gene ends were 0 bases for V and 4 bases for J; bases not matched to a gene: 5. This CDR3 contains 15 residues. The germline V gene has CDR1 MNHEY and CDR2 SVGAGI.

DNA of the CDR3: TGTGCCAGCAGCTTGCTCCAACAGGGCGGTACTGGCTACACCTTC. Its translation: CASSLLQQGGTGYTF. This chain connects TRBV5-4 to TRBJ1-2; tentatively, D is TRBD1 (6 bases). Germline V gene lookup returns CDR1 SGHNT and CDR2 YYREEE (reference sequence). V was trimmed by 1 base and J by 7 bases, leaving 17 bases between them. CDR3 size: 15 residues.

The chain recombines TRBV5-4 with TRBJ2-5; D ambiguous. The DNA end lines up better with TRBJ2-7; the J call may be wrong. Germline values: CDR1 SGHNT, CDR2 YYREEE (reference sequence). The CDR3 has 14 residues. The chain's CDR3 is CASSLAFGSYEQYF. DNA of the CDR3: TGTGCCAGCAGCTTGGCGTTCGGTTCCTACGAGCAGTACTTC.

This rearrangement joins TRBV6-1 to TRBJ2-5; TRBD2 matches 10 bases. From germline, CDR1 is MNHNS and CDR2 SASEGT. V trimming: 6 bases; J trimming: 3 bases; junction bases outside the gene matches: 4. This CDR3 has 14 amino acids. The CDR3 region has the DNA TGTGCCAGCAGAGGGACTAGCGCTAAAGAGACCCAGTACTTC. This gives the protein CASRGTSAKETQYF.

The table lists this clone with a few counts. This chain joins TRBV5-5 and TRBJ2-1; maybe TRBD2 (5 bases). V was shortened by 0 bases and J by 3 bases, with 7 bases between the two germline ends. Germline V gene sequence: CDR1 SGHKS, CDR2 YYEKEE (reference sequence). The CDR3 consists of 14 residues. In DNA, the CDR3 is TGTGCCAGCAGCTTGGGCGGGCTCTACAATGAGCAGTTCTTC. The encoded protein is CASSLGGLYNEQFF.

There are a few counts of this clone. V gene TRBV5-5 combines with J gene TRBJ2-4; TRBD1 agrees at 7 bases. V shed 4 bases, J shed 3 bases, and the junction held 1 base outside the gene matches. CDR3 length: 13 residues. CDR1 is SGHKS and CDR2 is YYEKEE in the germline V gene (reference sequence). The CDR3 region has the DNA TGTGCCAGCAGCGGGACAGACAAAAACATTCAGTACTTC. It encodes CASSGTDKNIQYF.

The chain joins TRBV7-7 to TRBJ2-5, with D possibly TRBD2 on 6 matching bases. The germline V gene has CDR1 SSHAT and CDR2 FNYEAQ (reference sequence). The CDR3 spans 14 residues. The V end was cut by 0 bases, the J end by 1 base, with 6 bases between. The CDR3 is CASSLAGGQETQYF. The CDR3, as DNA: TGTGCCAGCAGCTTAGCCGGGGGCCAAGAGACCCAGTACTTC.

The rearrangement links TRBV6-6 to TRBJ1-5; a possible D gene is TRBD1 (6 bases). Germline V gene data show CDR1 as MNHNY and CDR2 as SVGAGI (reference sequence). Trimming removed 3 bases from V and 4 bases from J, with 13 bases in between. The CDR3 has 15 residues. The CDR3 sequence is CASSYQGGPNQPQHF. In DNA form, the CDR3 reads TGTGCCAGCAGTTATCAAGGGGGACCGAATCAGCCCCAGCATTTT.

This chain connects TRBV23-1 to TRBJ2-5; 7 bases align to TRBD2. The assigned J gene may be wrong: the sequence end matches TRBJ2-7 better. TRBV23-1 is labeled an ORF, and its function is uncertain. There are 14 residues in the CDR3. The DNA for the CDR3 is TGCGCCAGCAGTCCCCCGGGACTATCCTACGAGCAGTACTTC. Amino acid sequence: CASSPPGLSYEQYF.